Following are 18 T cell receptor beta chains from one sample sequenced in a study of T cell repertoires in cytomegalovirus infection. TCRdb recomputed calls from the reads with MiXCR, one row per CDR3 protein. The repertoire consists of around 740,000 distinct CDR3 sequences, with 35% to 45% occurring once and the leading ten covering 2.5% to 3.5%. Sequenced: PBMCs. All receptors come from a human donor in good health (CMV status not recorded). Some clones in this sample may be carry-over from other donors' samples.

This clonotype was counted only a few times. The rearrangement links TRBV12-3 or TRBV12-4 to TRBJ1-4, with D maybe TRBD1 (6 bases). Trimming removed 5 bases at V and 7 bases at J, with 17 bases between. CDR3 size: 15 residues. CDR3 amino acids: CASSPRGGSGEKLFF. CDR3 in DNA: TGTGCCAGCAGTCCCCGGGGGGGCTCGGGTGAAAAACTGTTTTTT.

Note on this clonotype: A read error may be the cause here, since a much bigger clone is one base away. This chain connects TRBV7-2 to TRBJ2-7, with a tentative D call TRBD2 (7 bases). This CDR3 comprises 15 residues. Trimming took 5 bases from V and 3 from J, leaving 17 bases between them. Germline V gene data show CDR1 as SGHTA and CDR2 as FQGNSA. The CDR3 DNA reads TGTGCCAGCAGCGGGAGGGGGTTTCGGATCTACGAGCAGTACTTC. Protein: CASSGRGFRIYEQYF. Based on the CDR3 plus reference TRBV7-2 and TRBJ2-7, the full variable domain is GAGVSQSPSNKVTEKGKDVELRCDPISGHTALYWYRQSLGQGLEFLIYFQGNSAPDKSGLPSDRFSAERTGGSVSTLTIQRTQQEDSAVYLCASSGRGFRIYEQYFGPGTRLTVT.

This clonotype came up a few times. The chain links TRBV28 to TRBJ2-1; D could derive from TRBD1 or TRBD2 (5 bases each). Trimming took off 4 bases at V and 0 bases at J, with 10 bases between the two ends. CDR3 length: 15 residues. Germline CDR1 is MDHEN and CDR2 is SYDVKM. The CDR3 DNA is TGTGCCAGCAGTTCGGGACGCCTCTCCTACAATGAGCAGTTCTTC. Translated, it gives CASSSGRLSYNEQFF.

Of note for this clonotype: Since the CDR3 does not end with the conserved phenylalanine or tryptophan, this likely comes from a read error. The limits of the CDR3 on the DNA are not certain, so only TCRdb's listed CDR3 is given. The chain couples TRBV6-5 to TRBJ2-4; the table's D call TRBD1 went unverified against the DNA. 13 amino acids form the CDR3, both terminal residues included. CDR1 and CDR2 from the germline V gene are MNHEY and SVGAGI. The CDR3 here is CASRGQGPNIQSC.

This chain uses TRBV25-1 with TRBJ2-7, with 11 bases aligning to TRBD2. After removal of 4 bases from V and 0 bases from J, the junction contained 11 bases not matched to a gene. Germline V gives CDR1 MGHDK, CDR2 SYGVNS. The CDR3 has 18 amino acids. CDR3 in DNA: TGTGCCAGCAGTGGTCGCCCGGGACTAGCGGAGAGCTCCTACGAGCAGTACTTC. Encoded protein: CASSGRPGLAESSYEQYF.

The chain carries TRBV4-1 and TRBJ2-7; D possibly corresponds to TRBD1 (6 bases). V was shortened by 1 base and J by 3 bases, with 25 bases between the two germline ends. The CDR3 spans 19 residues. Germline V CDR1 and CDR2: MGHRA, YSYEKL. The CDR3: CASSQAAVPGHGHIYEQYF. The CDR3, as DNA: TGCGCCAGCAGCCAAGCGGCTGTCCCGGGACACGGGCATATCTACGAGCAGTACTTC.

This clonotype was picked up a small number of times. This chain links TRBV7-9 with TRBJ2-5; a possible D gene is TRBD2 (5 bases). Germline assignment: CDR1 SEHNR and CDR2 FQNEAQ (reference sequence). The germline V and J ends were trimmed by 0 bases and 1 base, with 12 bases remaining between them. There are 16 residues in the CDR3. This CDR3 is CASSLALRVTQETQYF. The CDR3 DNA sequence: TGTGCCAGCAGCTTAGCGCTGCGGGTGACCCAAGAGACCCAGTACTTC.

This clonotype has only a few counts. This sequence joins TRBV24-1 and TRBJ1-2, with 10 bases fitting TRBD1. With V trimmed by 4 bases and J by 8 bases, 3 bases remained unmatched. The CDR3 has 13 residues. Germline V gene data show CDR1 as KGHDR and CDR2 as SFDVKD. Written as DNA, the CDR3 is TGTGCCACCAGTGAGGGGACAGGGGACGGCTACACCTTC. Amino acid sequence: CATSEGTGDGYTF.

The CDR3 reads CASSQPRDRVAETQYF. The CDR3 DNA reads TGTGCCAGCAGCCAGCCCCGGGACAGGGTCGCAGAGACCCAGTACTTC. The chain uses TRBV6-8 and TRBJ2-5, with 9 bases identical to TRBD1. Losses at the gene ends were 6 bases for V and 4 bases for J; bases not matched to a gene: 12. The germline gives CDR1 MNHGY, CDR2 SAAAGT. The CDR3 has 16 amino acids.

V and J are TRBV5-1 and TRBJ2-1; 10 nucleotides match TRBD2. Germline assignment: CDR1 SGHRS and CDR2 YFSETQ. V was clipped by 0 bases and J by 5 bases; unmatched bases: 8. The CDR3 sequence is 17 residues long. CDR3 residues: CASSLGLAGAFDNEQFF. Here the CDR3 DNA reads TGCGCCAGCAGCTTGGGGCTAGCGGGGGCGTTTGACAATGAGCAGTTCTTC.

The rearrangement links TRBV12-3 or TRBV12-4 to TRBJ2-1, with 7 bases identical to TRBD2. V was clipped by 6 bases and J by 2 bases; unmatched bases: 10. The length of the CDR3 is 16 residues. Here the CDR3 DNA reads TGTGCCAGCAGCGACCCCACTAGCGTCCCCTACAATGAGCAGTTCTTC. Its translation is CASSDPTSVPYNEQFF.

V is TRBV12-3 or TRBV12-4 and J is TRBJ2-3; the D gene is possibly TRBD1 (6 bases). The CDR3 has 16 amino acids. Trimming took off 5 bases at V and 0 bases at J, with 15 bases between the two ends. Here the CDR3 DNA reads TGTGCCAGCAGTCGATCACAGGGAACTAGCACAGATACGCAGTATTTT. Protein sequence: CASSRSQGTSTDTQYF.

The rearrangement uses TRBV27 and TRBJ1-5, with D possibly TRBD1 on 6 matching bases. The CDR3 totals 17 residues. The ends were cut back, 6 bases at V and 0 bases at J, with 18 bases in the middle. Germline V gene lookup returns CDR1 MNHEY and CDR2 SMNVEV (reference sequence). The CDR3 spells CASRKFSGAYSNQPQHF. CDR3 DNA: TGTGCCAGCAGAAAGTTCTCGGGGGCTTATAGCAATCAGCCCCAGCATTTT.

The chain uses TRBV14 and TRBJ2-1; 8 positions match TRBD2. Germline loops: CDR1 SGHDN, CDR2 FVKESK. The CDR3 spans 16 residues. After removal of 5 bases from V and 8 bases from J, the junction contained 14 bases not matched to a gene. The CDR3: CASSELLGGRMDEQFF. The CDR3, as DNA: TGTGCCAGCAGCGAGCTTTTGGGCGGGAGGATGGATGAGCAGTTCTTC. Looking up the rest from reference TRBV14 and TRBJ2-1 gives the full variable domain: EAGVTQFPSHSVIEKGQTVTLRCDPISGHDNLYWYRRVMGKEIKFLLHFVKESKQDESGMPNNRFLAERTGGTYSTLKVQPAELEDSGVYFCASSELLGGRMDEQFFGPGTRLTVL.

The chain has TRBV6-5 and TRBJ1-5; tentative D call: TRBD1 (5 bases). CDR1 MNHEY and CDR2 SVGAGI come from the germline V gene. The CDR3 is 16 residues long. With 2 bases removed from V and 3 bases from J, the gap between germline ends came to 14 bases. In DNA form, the CDR3 reads TGTGCCAGCAGTTACCCGGGAGAACAGGACAATCAGCCCCAGCATTTT. This translates into CASSYPGEQDNQPQHF.

As concerns this clonotype: Mismatch with germline at one junction end may stem from a read error. V usage is TRBV29-1 and J usage is TRBJ1-1, with a tentative D call TRBD1 (6 bases). The CDR3 has 12 residues. CDR1 and CDR2 from the germline V gene are SQVTM and ANQGSEA. Written as DNA, the CDR3 is TGCAGCGTTGAGACACAGGGAACTGAAGCTTTATTT. Its translation is CSVETQGTEALF. Supplemented by reference TRBV29-1 and TRBJ1-1, the full variable domain reads SAVISQKPSRDICQRGTSLTIQCQVDSQVTMMFWYRQQPGQSLTLIATANQGSEATYESGFVIDKFPISRPNLTFSTLTVSNMSPEDSSIYLCSVETQGTEALFGQGTRLTVV.

CDR3 in amino acids: CSVVTESSYEQYF. As DNA, the CDR3 is TGCAGCGTTGTCACAGAAAGCTCCTACGAGCAGTACTTC. The J gene is TRBJ2-7, the V gene TRBV29-1; D remains unclear. CDR1 is SQVTM and CDR2 is ANQGSEA in the germline V gene. The V and J ends lost 4 bases and 0 bases respectively, with 10 bases between them. The CDR3 is 13 amino acids.

This rearrangement joins TRBV20-1 to TRBJ1-2; TRBD1 might be the D (5 bases). Per the germline V gene, CDR1 is DFQATT and CDR2 is SNEGSKA (reference sequence). Deletions cut 4 bases from V and 5 bases from J, with 14 bases between. This CDR3 comprises 13 residues. The chain's CDR3 is CSANKGPDYGYTF. DNA of the CDR3: TGCAGTGCTAATAAGGGACCCGATTATGGCTACACCTTC.